These 30 T cell receptor beta chains originate from one sample sequenced in a study of blood T cell repertoires in COVID-19. TCRdb's copy holds only in-frame clones and misses some; the assay was immunoSEQ multiplex PCR. The table lists roughly 44,000 clones, approximately 90% of them singletons. Sequenced sample: peripheral blood. These receptors were collected from an elderly man with acute or convalescent COVID-19.

The V call is TRBV4-1, the J call TRBJ1-4; D not resolved. The V gene's germline CDR1 is MGHRA and CDR2 YSYEKL. This CDR3 contains 14 residues. V dropped 1 base and J dropped 10 bases, with 13 bases sitting between them. The CDR3 DNA is TGCGCCAGCAGCCAAGCATCAGTATCTGGAAAACTGTTTTTT. This translates into CASSQASVSGKLFF.

J is TRBJ2-1 and V is TRBV29-1, with 9 bases fitting TRBD1. Germline trimming cut 6 bases from V and 1 base from J; bases unmatched to any gene: 7. Germline V gives CDR1 SQVTM, CDR2 ANQGSEA. The CDR3 sequence is 15 residues long. The chain's CDR3 is CSVEGTGKSYNEQFF. The CDR3, as DNA: TGCAGCGTCGAGGGGACAGGGAAGTCCTACAATGAGCAGTTCTTC.

The rearrangement links TRBV6-5 to TRBJ1-1; tentatively, D is TRBD1 (5 bases). CDR1 and CDR2 (germline): MNHEY, SVGAGI. There are 14 residues in the CDR3. Trimming left V 3 bases short and J 8 bases short, with 16 bases between. Here the CDR3 DNA reads TGTGCCAGCAGTTATCGCGCCAGGGTAGGGGAAGCTTTCTTT. This codes for CASSYRARVGEAFF.

The chain joins TRBV6-1 to TRBJ1-5; D is undetermined. Germline V gene lookup returns CDR1 MNHNS and CDR2 SASEGT. This CDR3 spans 13 amino acids. Trimming cost V 0 bases and J 9 bases, with 9 bases left between them. CDR3 region: CASSEAREGPQHF. CDR3 nucleotide sequence: TGTGCCAGCAGTGAAGCGCGCGAGGGGCCCCAGCATTTT.

There are a few counts of this clone. V gene TRBV29-1 combines with J gene TRBJ1-1; TRBD1 aligns across 7 bases. This CDR3 spans 13 amino acids. J was trimmed by 0 bases and V by 7 bases; bases with no gene match: 5. The germline V gene has CDR1 SQVTM and CDR2 ANQGSEA. The CDR3 spells CSAWTGMNTEAFF. The CDR3 DNA reads TGCAGCGCCTGGACAGGCATGAACACTGAAGCTTTCTTT.

The CDR3 loop reads CASSPWGSGGTDTQYF. In DNA form, the CDR3 reads TGTGCCAGCAGCCCCTGGGGTAGCGGGGGCACAGATACGCAGTATTTT. This chain links TRBV7-3 with TRBJ2-3, with TRBD2 matching over 8 bases. Germline V gene data show CDR1 as SGHTA and CDR2 as FQGTGA. The CDR3 has 16 residues. With 5 bases clipped from V and 1 base from J, the junction kept 8 bases outside the gene matches.

The chain couples TRBV5-1 to TRBJ1-2; no firm D call. The CDR3 extends over 15 amino acids. The germline V gene has CDR1 SGHRS and CDR2 YFSETQ. Trimming removed 4 bases from V and 5 bases from J, with 18 bases in between. The CDR3 region has the DNA TGCGCCAGCAGCCCCGAACCAGCGACTGTATATGGCTACACCTTC. It translates to CASSPEPATVYGYTF.

The rearrangement joins TRBV4-2 to TRBJ2-1, with 11 nucleotides matching TRBD2. CDR1 is LGHNA, CDR2 YNFKEQ, per germline. CDR3 size: 16 residues. V shed 5 bases and J 2 bases; nucleotides not matched to a gene: 5. CDR3 loop: CASSEPGLAAYNEQFF. The CDR3 DNA reads as TGTGCCAGCAGCGAACCGGGACTAGCGGCCTACAATGAGCAGTTCTTC.

This chain links TRBV28 with TRBJ1-1; D unresolved. Trimming shortened V by 6 bases and J by 9 bases, and 17 bases separated the two germline ends. The CDR3 has 13 residues. Looked up from germline, CDR1 is MDHEN and CDR2 is SYDVKM. The CDR3 coding sequence is TGTGCCAGCAGCCCGAACCCGACACTCCAAGCTTTCTTT. Encoded protein: CASSPNPTLQAFF.

This rearrangement joins TRBV7-8 to TRBJ2-2; D is uncertain. CDR3 length equals 14 residues. CDR1 and CDR2 (germline): SGHVS, FQNEAQ. Trimming cost V 1 base and J 4 bases, with 7 bases left between them. CDR3 sequence (DNA): TGTGCCAGCAGCTTAGAACTTTCCACCGGGGAGCTGTTTTTT. It encodes CASSLELSTGELFF.

The gene calls are TRBV19 and TRBJ1-5; the D is unclear. CDR1 is LNHDA, CDR2 SQIVND, per germline (reference sequence). The CDR3 runs to 14 residues. V was shortened by 3 bases and J by 6 bases, with 12 bases between the two germline ends. In DNA, the CDR3 is TGTGCCAGTAGTATCGAGGGAGTGGGTCAGCCCCAGCATTTT. This codes for CASSIEGVGQPQHF.

This clone came up a few times. This chain uses TRBV29-1 with TRBJ1-5; D is unresolved. Germline V gene lookup returns CDR1 SQVTM and CDR2 ANQGSEA. The CDR3 loop spans 9 amino acids. The CDR3: CRRGQPQHF. The CDR3 nucleotides are TGCAGGCGGGGTCAGCCCCAGCATTTT.

V usage is TRBV3-1 (or the pseudogene TRBV3-2) and J usage is TRBJ1-2; D might be TRBD1 (6 bases). The V end was cut by 4 bases, the J end by 2 bases, with 14 bases between. The CDR3 consists of 15 residues. Germline assignment: CDR1 LGHDT and CDR2 YNNKEL (reference sequence). In nucleotides, the CDR3 is TGTGCCAGCAGCCCACCCGGGACAAGGAACTATGGCTACACCTTC. Translation gives CASSPPGTRNYGYTF.

The V gene is TRBV3-1 (or the pseudogene TRBV3-2), the J gene TRBJ1-6, with 8 bases matching TRBD1. The CDR3 has 14 residues. V shed 3 bases and J 10 bases; nucleotides not matched to a gene: 5. The V gene's germline CDR1 is LGHDT and CDR2 YNNKEL (reference sequence). The CDR3 protein is CASSHARGQSPLHF. CDR3 bases: TGTGCCAGCAGCCACGCCAGGGGGCAATCACCCCTCCACTTT.

V and J are TRBV11-2 and TRBJ2-1; D unresolved. There are 15 residues in the CDR3. The V end lost 1 base, the J end lost 2 bases, and 9 bases lay between the germline ends. Germline V gene data show CDR1 as SGHAT and CDR2 as FQNNGV. The DNA for the CDR3 is TGTGCCAGCAGCTTAGGAGGAGTTACCTACAATGAGCAGTTCTTC. Its protein is CASSLGGVTYNEQFF. The whole variable domain, filled in from reference TRBV11-2 and TRBJ2-1, reads EAGVAQSPRYKIIEKRQSVAFWCNPISGHATLYWYQQILGQGPKLLIQFQNNGVVDDSQLPKDRFSAERLKGVDSTLKIQPAKLEDSAVYLCASSLGGVTYNEQFFGPGTRLTVL.

This chain links TRBV7-2 with TRBJ2-1; D gene ambiguous. V was trimmed by 2 bases and J by 7 bases, leaving 6 bases between them. CDR1 SGHTA and CDR2 FQGNSA come from the germline V gene. The CDR3 is made up of 12 amino acids. In DNA form, the CDR3 reads TGTGCCAGCAGCTTACAGAGGAATGAGCAGTTCTTC. Residues: CASSLQRNEQFF.

The J gene is TRBJ2-3, the V gene TRBV7-9, with 8 positions matching TRBD2. V trimming: 10 bases; J trimming: 0 bases; junction bases outside the gene matches: 6. CDR3 size: 14 residues. The germline gives CDR1 SEHNR, CDR2 FQNEAQ (reference sequence). The chain's CDR3 is CATTREGSTDTQYF. The CDR3 nucleotides are TGTGCCACCACCCGGGAGGGCAGCACAGATACGCAGTATTTT.

The rearrangement joins TRBV10-2 to TRBJ2-1; D is perhaps TRBD2 (5 bases). The CDR3 runs to 13 residues. CDR1 WSHSY and CDR2 SAAADI come from the germline V gene. V was cut by 4 bases and J by 9 bases, with 13 bases left in between. CDR3 residues: CASSVSSRGEQFF. The CDR3 coding sequence is TGCGCCAGCAGTGTCTCTTCCCGGGGTGAGCAGTTCTTC.

The V gene is TRBV6-5, the J gene TRBJ2-1; possible D gene TRBD1, 5 bases. CDR3 length: 12 amino acids. Germline CDR1 and CDR2: MNHEY and SVGAGI. V lost 6 bases and J lost 7, with 10 bases in between. The CDR3 DNA is TGTGCCAGCAGACCTAGGGGAAATGAGCAGTTCTTC. Encoded protein: CASRPRGNEQFF.

The chain carries TRBV5-1 and TRBJ1-1; D may be TRBD1 (5 bases). V was cut by 3 bases and J by 3 bases, with 12 bases left in between. Looked up from germline, CDR1 is SGHRS and CDR2 is YFSETQ. The CDR3 runs 14 residues. The CDR3 region has the DNA TGCGCCAGCAGCTCGGGGGGTGGCGACACTGAAGCTTTCTTT. Protein sequence: CASSSGGGDTEAFF.

This clone turned up a few times. This rearrangement joins TRBV7-9 to TRBJ2-7; possible D gene TRBD1, 6 bases. Per germline, CDR1 SEHNR and CDR2 FQNEAQ (reference sequence). The CDR3 covers 15 residues. The V end was cut by 5 bases, the J end by 1 base, with 15 bases between. The CDR3 protein is CASSVNQGPSYEQYF. The CDR3 nucleotides are TGTGCCAGCAGCGTAAACCAGGGGCCTTCCTACGAGCAGTACTTC. Full variable domain (missing parts from reference TRBV7-9 and TRBJ2-7): DTGVSQNPRHKITKRGQNVTFRCDPISEHNRLYWYRQTLGQGPEFLTYFQNEAQLEKSRLLSDRFSAERPKGSFSTLEIQRTEQGDSAMYLCASSVNQGPSYEQYFGPGTRLTVT.

The chain uses TRBV19 and TRBJ1-5; D is unclear. The CDR3 sequence is 12 residues long. With 7 bases removed from V and 5 bases from J, the gap between germline ends came to 9 bases. The germline gives CDR1 LNHDA, CDR2 SQIVND (reference sequence). The DNA for the CDR3 is TGTGCCAGTACCACGGGGTATCAGCCCCAGCATTTT. Amino acids: CASTTGYQPQHF.

V gene TRBV7-2 combines with J gene TRBJ2-1; 9 bases align to TRBD1. Germline V lookup: CDR1 SGHTA, CDR2 FQGNSA. After removal of 4 bases from V and 2 bases from J, the junction contained 3 bases not matched to a gene. This CDR3 has 15 amino acids. The CDR3, as DNA: TGTGCCAGCAGCTCCCGGGACAGGGCCTACAATGAGCAGTTCTTC. Protein product: CASSSRDRAYNEQFF.

V gene TRBV30 combines with J gene TRBJ1-5; no definite D call. The CDR3 has 13 residues. Germline V CDR1 and CDR2: GTSNPN, SVGIG (reference sequence). The V and J ends lost 4 bases and 8 bases respectively, with 15 bases between them. CDR3 amino acids: CAWNLGDLKPQHF. CDR3 bases: TGTGCCTGGAATTTGGGAGACCTGAAGCCCCAGCATTTT.

This chain joins TRBV7-8 and TRBJ1-2, with D perhaps TRBD1 (5 bases). V lost 4 bases, J lost 4 bases, and 16 bases lay in between. This CDR3 has 15 residues. Germline loops: CDR1 SGHVS, CDR2 FQNEAQ. Here the CDR3 DNA reads TGTGCCAGCAGCTCCACGCAGGGTACGAGCTATGGCTACACCTTC. Its translation: CASSSTQGTSYGYTF.

V and J are TRBV19 and TRBJ1-5; TRBD1 matches at 9 bases. J lost 2 bases, V lost 4 bases, and 6 bases had no gene match. The CDR3 extends over 16 amino acids. Germline values: CDR1 LNHDA, CDR2 SQIVND (reference sequence). CDR3 DNA sequence: TGTGCCAGTAGTAAAATCACAGGGGGCGGCAATCAGCCCCAGCATTTT. Translated, it gives CASSKITGGGNQPQHF. Looking up the rest from reference TRBV19 and TRBJ1-5 gives the full variable domain: DGGITQSPKYLFRKEGQNVTLSCEQNLNHDAMYWYRQDPGQGLRLIYYSQIVNDFQKGDIAEGYSVSREKKESFPLTVTSAQKNPTAFYLCASSKITGGGNQPQHFGDGTRLSIL.

This chain connects TRBV5-8 to TRBJ1-2; D unclear. Per the germline V gene, CDR1 is SGHTS and CDR2 is YDEGEE. This CDR3 has 12 amino acids. Deletions cut 4 bases from V and 8 bases from J, with 12 bases between. The CDR3 loop is CASSPPARGYTF. CDR3 DNA: TGTGCCAGCAGCCCCCCTGCTAGGGGCTACACCTTC.

The rearrangement links TRBV18 to TRBJ1-1; TRBD1 agrees at 9 bases. The CDR3 consists of 17 residues. J was trimmed by 0 bases and V by 3 bases; bases with no gene match: 8. CDR1 KGHSH and CDR2 LQKENI come from the germline V gene. Here the CDR3 DNA reads TGTGCCAGCTCACCCCCACAGGGGGCTGTGCTGAACACTGAAGCTTTCTTT. Translation: CASSPPQGAVLNTEAFF.

The sample holds one count of this clone. The gene calls are TRBV19 and TRBJ1-5, with 7 nucleotides matching TRBD1. The length of the CDR3 is 14 residues. J gave up 4 bases and V 5 bases, and 5 bases lay outside the gene matches. Germline lookup yields CDR1 LNHDA and CDR2 SQIVND (reference sequence). CDR3 DNA: TGTGCCAGTAGTTCGACAGGGTTGAATCAGCCCCAGCATTTT. Its protein product is CASSSTGLNQPQHF.

This chain connects TRBV24-1 to TRBJ2-2, with a possible D match to TRBD2 (5 bases). The CDR3 length is 12 residues. Trimming removed 7 bases from V and 3 bases from J, with 5 bases in between. Germline CDR1 reads KGHDR; CDR2 reads SFDVKD. The CDR3 is CATSGDTGELFF. The DNA of the CDR3 is TGTGCCACCAGCGGGGACACCGGGGAGCTGTTTTTT.